The rows below give T cell receptor beta chains drawn from one sample of a study of spatial heterogeneity in lung cancer. TCRdb reanalysed the 5' RACE reads using MiXCR and keeps one entry per CDR3 protein. The sample consists of some 46,000 distinct CDR3 sequences, about 10% of them appearing once. The sequenced sample was PBMCs, obtained at follow-up. These receptors were obtained from a male donor with early-stage non-small cell lung cancer. Each CDR3 is given with its conserved first and last residue. The order of the fields is clone size, D gene, J gene, V gene, CDR3 DNA, CDR3 protein. The D gene is left open where the match is weak. Not every row has a clone size; where given, it reads once, few, many or a size class.

size: .
D: .
J: TRBJ1-6
V: TRBV5-1
DNA: TGCGCCAGCAGCTTGGATCAGGCAGGGAGGCCACCCCTCCACTTT
CDR3: CASSLDQAGRPPLHF

size: .
D: .
J: TRBJ1-1
V: TRBV24-1
DNA: TGTGCCACCAGTGATTTCGACTACACTGAAGCTTTCTTT
CDR3: CATSDFDYTEAFF

size: few
D: TRBD1
J: TRBJ2-7
V: TRBV23-1
DNA: TGCGCCAGCAGTCAATTCCCATTACAGGGGCATCTATACTACGAGCAGTACTTC
CDR3: CASSQFPLQGHLYYEQYF

size: .
D: .
J: TRBJ2-7
V: TRBV21-1
DNA: TGTGCCAGCATGGCAGGCCCAAGCTACGAGCAGTACTTC
CDR3: CASMAGPSYEQYF

size: many
D: TRBD2
J: TRBJ2-3
V: TRBV18
DNA: TGTGCCAGCTCATCGACTAGCAGCACAGATACGCAGTATTTT
CDR3: CASSSTSSTDTQYF

size: .
D: .
J: TRBJ2-7
V: TRBV20-1
DNA: TGCAGTGCTGCAACCTACGAGCAGTACTTC
CDR3: CSAATYEQYF

size: .
D: .
J: TRBJ1-5
V: TRBV20-1
DNA: TGCAGTGTGGAGGGGCAGAATGGCAATCAGCCCCAGCATTTT
CDR3: CSVEGQNGNQPQHF

size: .
D: .
J: TRBJ2-3
V: TRBV20-1
DNA: TGCAGTGCCCACCTAAGGACAAGTGATACGCAGTATTTT
CDR3: CSAHLRTSDTQYF

size: .
D: .
J: TRBJ2-7
V: TRBV18
DNA: TGTGCCAGCTCACTGGGGGACCACGAGCAGTACTTC
CDR3: CASSLGDHEQYF

size: few
D: TRBD2
J: TRBJ2-7
V: TRBV6-6
DNA: TGTGCCAGCAGTTATGGGACTAGCGGGAGGGCCAACGAGCAGTACTTC
CDR3: CASSYGTSGRANEQYF

size: many
D: TRBD2
J: TRBJ2-1
V: TRBV5-6
DNA: TGTGCCAGCAGCACGGAGATGGGACTAGCGGGAAATGAGCAGTTCTTC
CDR3: CASSTEMGLAGNEQFF

size: many
D: .
J: TRBJ1-1
V: TRBV7-2
DNA: TGTGCCAGCAGCTTAGGTTACCGGGGAACTGAAGCTTTCTTT
CDR3: CASSLGYRGTEAFF

size: many
D: .
J: TRBJ2-3
V: TRBV4-1
DNA: TGCGCCAGCAGCCAAGATGTTCAGCCAGATACGCAGTATTTT
CDR3: CASSQDVQPDTQYF

size: few
D: TRBD1
J: TRBJ2-3
V: TRBV4-3
DNA: TGCGCCAGCAGCCAAGGGAGCTCAGGGACAGCCTTAGATACGCAGTATTTT
CDR3: CASSQGSSGTALDTQYF

size: many
D: .
J: TRBJ1-5
V: TRBV5-6
DNA: TGTGCCAGCAGCTCCCTGGGGGGTAATCAGCCCCAGCATTTT
CDR3: CASSSLGGNQPQHF

size: few
D: TRBD1
J: TRBJ1-2
V: TRBV12-3/TRBV12-4
DNA: TGTGCCAGCAGTTTAACCTGGGACAGAGGCGGATGGGGCTACACCTTC
CDR3: CASSLTWDRGGWGYTF

size: few
D: .
J: TRBJ1-6
V: TRBV5-1
DNA: TGCGCCAGCAGCTTGGCCGGAGGCTCACCCCTCCACTTT
CDR3: CASSLAGGSPLHF

size: many
D: .
J: TRBJ1-6
V: TRBV28
DNA: TGTGCCAGCAGTACCCCATCGGGGGCGACCCTCCACTTT
CDR3: CASSTPSGATLHF

size: .
D: TRBD2
J: TRBJ2-7
V: TRBV12-3/TRBV12-4
DNA: TGTGCCAGCAGTGGAACCGGGACTAGTAACCGCGAGCAGTACTTC
CDR3: CASSGTGTSNREQYF

size: many
D: .
J: TRBJ1-1
V: TRBV7-2
DNA: TGTGCCAGCAGCTTAAGGAGGAACACTGAAGCTTTCTTT
CDR3: CASSLRRNTEAFF

size: few
D: .
J: TRBJ2-7
V: TRBV5-1
DNA: TGCGCCAGCAGCAACGACAGGTTGGGCGAGCAGTACTTC
CDR3: CASSNDRLGEQYF

size: .
D: TRBD2
J: TRBJ2-7
V: TRBV7-3
DNA: TGTGCCAGCAGCGCTAGCGGGAGGGCCTACGAGCAGTACTTC
CDR3: CASSASGRAYEQYF

size: many
D: .
J: TRBJ1-2
V: TRBV20-1
DNA: TGCAGTGCTAGCGTCCAGGCCAACATCCAGGGCTACACCTTC
CDR3: CSASVQANIQGYTF

size: many
D: .
J: TRBJ1-1
V: TRBV6-4
DNA: TGTGCCAGCAGTACACAGGGTGGGACTGAAGCTTTCTTT
CDR3: CASSTQGGTEAFF

size: many
D: .
J: TRBJ2-2
V: TRBV20-1
DNA: TGCAGTGCTAGGCAGGGGAACACCGGGGAGCTGTTTTTT
CDR3: CSARQGNTGELFF

size: many
D: TRBD2
J: TRBJ2-7
V: TRBV18
DNA: TGTGCCAGCTCACCACCCTTGACGGGACTAGACGCCCCTTACGAGCAGTACTTC
CDR3: CASSPPLTGLDAPYEQYF

size: many
D: .
J: TRBJ2-2
V: TRBV12-3/TRBV12-4
DNA: TGTGCCAGCAGTACTAGGTTACTCGGGGAGCTGTTTTTT
CDR3: CASSTRLLGELFF

size: .
D: TRBD1
J: TRBJ1-1
V: TRBV4-1
DNA: TGCGCCAGCAGCCAAGGACAGGGCGCGAACACTGAAGCTTTCTTT
CDR3: CASSQGQGANTEAFF

size: many
D: .
J: TRBJ1-5
V: TRBV7-2
DNA: TGTGCCAGCAGACGAGGAAATCAGCCCCAGCATTTT
CDR3: CASRRGNQPQHF

size: many
D: .
J: TRBJ2-6
V: TRBV4-3
DNA: TGCGCCAGCAGCCAAGACAGCTCATCGTCTGGGGCCAACGTCCTGACTTTC
CDR3: CASSQDSSSSGANVLTF

size: once
D: .
J: TRBJ2-7
V: TRBV21-1
DNA: TGTGCCAGCAGCAAAGCGGGACATCGAGAGCTTGGGGCCTACGAGCAGTACTTC
CDR3: CASSKAGHRELGAYEQYF

size: .
D: .
J: TRBJ1-4
V: TRBV20-1
DNA: TGCAGTGCCCCCCCTGGCAGTGATAATGAAAAACTGTTTTTT
CDR3: CSAPPGSDNEKLFF

size: many
D: TRBD1
J: TRBJ1-4
V: TRBV7-9
DNA: TGTGCCAGCAGCTCGGGACAGACGGGCTCGAATGAAAAACTGTTTTTT
CDR3: CASSSGQTGSNEKLFF

size: many
D: .
J: TRBJ1-2
V: TRBV2
DNA: TGTGCCAGCAGTGCGGCCAGTTCTAACTATGGCTACACCTTC
CDR3: CASSAASSNYGYTF

size: .
D: TRBD2
J: TRBJ2-7
V: TRBV20-1
DNA: TGCAGTGCTAGAGATGCGGGGGGCTACGAGCAGTACTTC
CDR3: CSARDAGGYEQYF

size: many
D: .
J: TRBJ2-3
V: TRBV28
DNA: TGTGCCAGCCAGGGCCCACATTCAGGGGACGCGGATGATACGCAGTATTTT
CDR3: CASQGPHSGDADDTQYF

size: many
D: TRBD2
J: TRBJ2-5
V: TRBV20-1
DNA: TGCAGTGCTCCCGAAACCGGACTAGTTGGGGAGACCCAGTACTTC
CDR3: CSAPETGLVGETQYF

size: many
D: .
J: TRBJ2-2
V: TRBV11-1
DNA: TGTGCCAGCAGCTCGGGCGGAGGGGGCGCCGGCGGGGAGCTGTTTTTT
CDR3: CASSSGGGGAGGELFF

size: few
D: .
J: TRBJ2-6
V: TRBV5-1
DNA: TGCGCCAGCAGTCCAGGGACTGGGGCCAACGTCCTGACTTTC
CDR3: CASSPGTGANVLTF

size: few
D: TRBD1
J: TRBJ1-1
V: TRBV7-9
DNA: TGTGCCAGCAGCCCATGGGACAGAAACACTGAAGCTTTCTTT
CDR3: CASSPWDRNTEAFF

size: many
D: .
J: TRBJ2-5
V: TRBV11-2
DNA: TGTGCCAGCAGCCTTCCGACAGGAATCGGCGAGACCCAGTACTTC
CDR3: CASSLPTGIGETQYF

size: .
D: .
J: TRBJ2-4
V: TRBV18
DNA: TGTGCCAGCTCACGGGAGAGAGCCAAAAACATTCAGTACTTC
CDR3: CASSRERAKNIQYF

size: many
D: .
J: TRBJ2-2
V: TRBV11-1
DNA: TGTGCCAGCAGCTTAGGGCTAACATCCGGGGAGCTGTTTTTT
CDR3: CASSLGLTSGELFF

size: many
D: TRBD2
J: TRBJ2-3
V: TRBV11-3
DNA: TGTGCCAGCAGCACTGGGCTAGCGGGAAGCACAGATACGCAGTATTTT
CDR3: CASSTGLAGSTDTQYF

size: many
D: TRBD1
J: TRBJ2-6
V: TRBV5-1
DNA: TGCGCCAGCAGCCGTACAGGGGCTGGGGCCAACGTCCTGACTTTC
CDR3: CASSRTGAGANVLTF

size: .
D: TRBD2
J: TRBJ2-3
V: TRBV7-2
DNA: TGTGCCAGCAGCCGCGGACTAGCGGGGGGCACGCAGTATTTT
CDR3: CASSRGLAGGTQYF

size: many
D: .
J: TRBJ1-1
V: TRBV24-1
DNA: TGTGCCACCAGTGACCCCTCCTTTACTGAAGCTTTCTTT
CDR3: CATSDPSFTEAFF

size: many
D: TRBD1
J: TRBJ2-7
V: TRBV28
DNA: TGTGCCAGTAAAAGGACAGGGATAGGCTACGAGCAGTACTTC
CDR3: CASKRTGIGYEQYF

size: few
D: .
J: TRBJ2-2
V: TRBV7-2
DNA: TGTGCCAGCAGCTCCCCCGGGGCCCGGGAGCTGTTTTTT
CDR3: CASSSPGARELFF

size: .
D: .
J: TRBJ2-2
V: TRBV10-3
DNA: TGTGCCATCCAAGCGGGTACCGGGGAGCTGTTTTTT
CDR3: CAIQAGTGELFF

size: .
D: TRBD1
J: TRBJ2-7
V: TRBV7-6
DNA: TGTGCCAGCAGTCGCGCCACGGACAGGGTGGGGTACGAGCAGTACTTC
CDR3: CASSRATDRVGYEQYF

size: few
D: .
J: TRBJ2-5
V: TRBV14
DNA: TGTGCCAGCAGCCAAGAAAGGTCTGGAGAGACCCAGTACTTC
CDR3: CASSQERSGETQYF

size: few
D: .
J: TRBJ1-6
V: TRBV28
DNA: TGTGCCAGCACACGAGGTGGCAGCGTTATGGGCCCCCTCCACTTT
CDR3: CASTRGGSVMGPLHF